This entry lists 6 T cell receptor beta chains sequenced from one sample in a study of cytomegalovirus exposure and HLA in healthy donors. The PCR employed 60 Vbeta primers together with 13 Jbeta primers. Sequenced by immunoSEQ multiplex PCR; TCRdb stores in-frame clones only, minus some. The sample holds fewer than 200,000 clones; about four fifths are singletons and the top ten take about 11%. Sample: PBMCs. Every receptor here comes from a man aged 50-60 years in good health and CMV-seropositive.

The J gene is TRBJ1-2, the V gene TRBV18, with a weak D call TRBD1 (6 bases). V lost 3 bases to trimming and J lost 2 bases, with 10 bases between them. The CDR3 runs to 14 residues. The germline V gene encodes CDR1 KGHSH and CDR2 LQKENI. The CDR3: CASSPAGANYGYTF. The CDR3 DNA reads as TGTGCCAGCTCACCCGCAGGGGCGAACTATGGCTACACCTTC.

The chain links TRBV9 to TRBJ2-3; 9 bases map to TRBD1. Germline V gene sequence: CDR1 SGDLS, CDR2 YYNGEE. This CDR3 spans 17 amino acids. The junction had 11 bases not matched to a gene; V was cut back by 3 bases and J by 3 bases. The CDR3 spells CASSAGILTGGTDTQYF. DNA for the CDR3: TGTGCCAGCAGCGCCGGAATATTGACAGGGGGGACAGATACGCAGTATTTT.

The gene calls are TRBV2 and TRBJ2-1, with 7 bases lining up with TRBD2. The CDR3 length is 15 residues. Trimming took 3 bases from V and 9 from J; bases not matched to a gene: 11. Germline V lookup: CDR1 SNHLY, CDR2 FYNNEI. The CDR3 region has the DNA TGTGCCAGCAGTGATGATAGGACTAGAATTAGTGAGCAGTTCTTC. Translation: CASSDDRTRISEQFF.

Notes on this clone: The same CDR3 arises from other DNA sequences in this sample as well. The chain couples TRBV19 to TRBJ2-5, with 9 positions matching TRBD2. Germline trimming cut 5 bases from V and 5 bases from J; bases unmatched to any gene: 3. CDR3 length equals 13 residues. Per germline, CDR1 LNHDA and CDR2 SQIVND (reference sequence). As DNA, the CDR3 is TGTGCCAGTAGTTTAGCGGGAGCCGAGACCCAGTACTTC. This translates into CASSLAGAETQYF.

This chain links TRBV28 with TRBJ1-4, with 8 bases aligning to TRBD1. CDR1 MDHEN and CDR2 SYDVKM come from the germline V gene. The CDR3 contains 15 residues. V was clipped by 5 bases and J by 8 bases; unmatched bases: 10. CDR3 loop: CASSAGGVRLEKLFF. The DNA for the CDR3 is TGTGCCAGCAGTGCAGGGGGCGTTCGGTTGGAAAAACTGTTTTTT.

The J gene is TRBJ2-5, the V gene TRBV6-1; no firm D call. The ends were cut back, 8 bases at V and 5 bases at J, with 12 bases in the middle. CDR1 and CDR2 from the germline V gene are MNHNS and SASEGT. The CDR3 is 12 amino acids. The CDR3 coding sequence is TGTGCCAGCGGGCAGGCTGGGGAGACCCAGTACTTC. The encoded protein is CASGQAGETQYF.